These 32 T cell receptor beta chains share one sample of origin, sequenced in a study of human T cells and chemical hapten exposure. Time point reported: pre-sensitization, week 0. The treatment was: therapeutic diphenylcyclopropenone sensitization with weekly scalp DPC. TCRdb recomputed calls from the RACE reads with MiXCR, one row per CDR3 protein. The sample gives roughly 120,000 distinct CDR3 sequences, approximately 15% of which show up once; 2.8% is in the top ten. Sequenced material: whole blood, taken in connection with sensitization to the hapten diphenylcyclopropenone (DPC). The receptors derive from a woman aged 18-29 years with alopecia areata. Some clones in this sample may be carry-over from other donors' samples.

This clonotype was seen a few times. The rearrangement uses TRBV9 and TRBJ2-5, with D unresolved. This CDR3 is built from 12 residues. The germline V gene encodes CDR1 SGDLS and CDR2 YYNGEE. V was clipped by 5 bases and J by 4 bases, with 9 bases between them. CDR3 region: CASSRSGETQYF. As DNA, the CDR3 is TGTGCCAGCAGTCGGTCAGGAGAGACCCAGTACTTC. Using reference TRBV9 and TRBJ2-5 for the parts outside the CDR3, the full variable domain is DSGVTQTPKHLITATGQRVTLRCSPRSGDLSVYWYQQSLDQGLQFLIQYYNGEERAKGNILERFSAQQFPDLHSELNLSSLELGDSALYFCASSRSGETQYFGPGTRLLVL.

The J gene is TRBJ1-1, the V gene TRBV7-8, with D maybe TRBD1 (5 bases). Trimming pared 5 bases from V and 0 bases from J, leaving 16 bases between. The length of the CDR3 is 16 residues. Germline V gene data show CDR1 as SGHVS and CDR2 as FQNEAQ. This CDR3 reads CASSLLADTMNTEAFF. For the CDR3, the DNA is TGTGCCAGCAGCCTCTTAGCGGACACCATGAACACTGAAGCTTTCTTT.

This clonotype occurred a few times. The chain uses TRBV7-2 and TRBJ2-1, with 10 bases fitting TRBD2. V trimming: 3 bases; J trimming: 3 bases; junction bases outside the gene matches: 2. The CDR3 consists of 15 residues. The V gene's germline CDR1 is SGHTA and CDR2 FQGNSA. As DNA, the CDR3 is TGTGCCAGCAGCTTCGGGACTAGCGTCTACAATGAGCAGTTCTTC. Translating gives CASSFGTSVYNEQFF.

This clonotype was found a few times. V usage is TRBV29-1 and J usage is TRBJ2-6; D not certain. Germline CDR1 and CDR2: SQVTM and ANQGSEA. Between the trimmed V and J ends, which lost 4 bases and 2 bases, there was a span of 6 bases. There are 13 residues in the CDR3. For the CDR3, the DNA is TGCAGCGTTGCAGGAACTGGGGCCAACGTCCTGACTTTC. It is translated as CSVAGTGANVLTF. The full variable domain, in which reference TRBV29-1 and TRBJ2-6 provide the parts outside the CDR3, is SAVISQKPSRDICQRGTSLTIQCQVDSQVTMMFWYRQQPGQSLTLIATANQGSEATYESGFVIDKFPISRPNLTFSTLTVSNMSPEDSSIYLCSVAGTGANVLTFGAGSRLTVL.

The rearrangement uses TRBV7-2 and TRBJ2-2; no firm D call. Looked up from germline, CDR1 is SGHTA and CDR2 is FQGNSA. Trimming took off 5 bases at V and 6 bases at J, with 13 bases between the two ends. The CDR3 loop spans 14 amino acids. CDR3 DNA: TGTGCCAGCAGCCCAAACACCCACGCCGGGGAGCTGTTTTTT. Translating gives CASSPNTHAGELFF.

This clonotype appeared a few times. As DNA, the CDR3 is TGTGCCAGCAGCTCGACAGGGTTGGGCTCCTACGAGCAGTACTTC. Residues: CASSSTGLGSYEQYF. This chain uses TRBV7-2 with TRBJ2-7; 7 nucleotides agree with TRBD1. With 4 bases clipped from V and 0 bases from J, the junction kept 6 bases outside the gene matches. CDR3 length: 15 amino acids. Germline V gene sequence: CDR1 SGHTA, CDR2 FQGNSA.

The rearrangement uses TRBV10-3 and TRBJ1-1, with 8 positions matching TRBD1. V gave up 6 bases and J gave up 1 base; unmatched junction bases: 1. The CDR3 sequence is 13 residues long. The germline V gene encodes CDR1 ENHRY and CDR2 SYGVKD. The CDR3 region has the DNA TGTGCCATCAGGGGACAGGAGAACACTGAAGCTTTCTTT. Translating it yields CAIRGQENTEAFF.

There are many counts of this clonotype. CDR3 loop: CSVERIPGGGYEQYF. In DNA, the CDR3 is TGCAGCGTTGAAAGGATCCCCGGGGGTGGCTACGAGCAGTACTTC. The rearrangement joins TRBV29-1 to TRBJ2-7, with D possibly being TRBD2 (6 bases). V lost 2 bases and J 3 bases, leaving 17 bases between the germline ends. The CDR3 runs 15 residues. Germline V gene lookup returns CDR1 SQVTM and CDR2 ANQGSEA.

The table lists this clonotype with a few counts. This sequence joins TRBV6-5 and TRBJ2-2, with 10 bases identical to TRBD1. J was trimmed by 6 bases and V by 2 bases; bases with no gene match: 9. Germline CDR1 is MNHEY and CDR2 is SVGAGI. This CDR3 spans 17 amino acids. The CDR3 is CASSYGGTGVNAGELFF. The CDR3 DNA reads TGTGCCAGCAGTTACGGTGGGACAGGGGTAAACGCCGGGGAGCTGTTTTTT.

CDR3 protein: CASSRTGYTGELFF. CDR3 DNA sequence: TGTGCCAGCTCACGAACAGGGTACACCGGGGAGCTGTTTTTT. The gene calls are TRBV18 and TRBJ2-2, with D possibly being TRBD1 (6 bases). The germline gives CDR1 KGHSH, CDR2 LQKENI. Trimming pared 4 bases from V and 3 bases from J, leaving 9 bases between. The CDR3 totals 14 residues.

This clonotype was recorded many times. At one of its ends the junction is not consistent with the germline gene, which may arise from a read error. CDR3 in DNA: TGTGCCAGCAGTTACGGCTTAGGAACCTTCTTC. Its translation: CASSYGLGTFF. V usage is TRBV6-2 or TRBV6-3 and J usage is TRBJ2-7; no clear D. Germline V CDR1 and CDR2: MNHEY, SVGEGT. This CDR3 is built from 11 residues.

Note on this clonotype: This sequence may be a read error, since a much larger clone differs from it by one base. The chain uses TRBV12-5 and TRBJ1-1, with TRBD1 matching over 7 bases. The CDR3 spans 14 residues. V shed 5 bases and J 0 bases; nucleotides not matched to a gene: 3. Germline V CDR1 and CDR2: LGHNT, FRNRAP. For the CDR3, the DNA is TGTGCTAGTGGTATGGGACAGCTGAACACTGAAGCTTTCTTT. It yields the protein CASGMGQLNTEAFF.

In the case of this clonotype: At one of its ends the junction is not consistent with the germline gene, which may arise from a read error. J is TRBJ1-1 and V is TRBV2, with TRBD1 as a possible D gene (6 bases). The CDR3 loop spans 13 amino acids. Germline V gene lookup returns CDR1 SNHLY and CDR2 FYNNEI. The CDR3, as DNA: TGTGCCACCAGTAGGGGGGGCAAGACTGAAGCTTTCTTT. It translates to CATSRGGKTEAFF.

This clonotype has a handful of counts. This sequence joins TRBV7-8 and TRBJ1-3; no definite D call. The CDR3 runs to 14 residues. The V end lost 5 bases, the J end lost 2 bases, and 10 bases lay between the germline ends. The germline gives CDR1 SGHVS, CDR2 FQNEAQ. The CDR3 nucleotides read TGTGCCAGCAGCCCTAGCGGGGCTGGAAACACCATATATTTT. The encoded protein is CASSPSGAGNTIYF.

The rearrangement joins TRBV4-3 to TRBJ1-4; no clear D gene. The CDR3 is 15 residues long. Trimming cost V 5 bases and J 0 bases, with 10 bases left between them. Germline V CDR1 and CDR2: LGHNA, YSLEER. The CDR3 loop reads CASSLIFATNEKLFF. DNA of the CDR3: TGCGCCAGCAGCTTGATTTTTGCAACTAATGAAAAACTGTTTTTT.

The rearrangement uses TRBV5-6 and TRBJ2-3; 9 bases map to TRBD1. V lost 4 bases, J lost 3 bases, and 9 bases stayed unmatched. Germline CDR1 and CDR2: SGHDT and YYEEEE. The CDR3 covers 16 residues. This chain's CDR3 is CASSTGTGLDTDTQYF. In DNA, the CDR3 is TGTGCCAGCAGCACCGGGACAGGGTTGGATACAGATACGCAGTATTTT.

This clonotype showed up many times. The chain is built from TRBV5-5 and TRBJ1-4; D not certain. The CDR3 spans 15 residues. The germline CDR1 and CDR2 sequences are SGHKS and YYEKEE (reference sequence). V shed 1 base and J shed 3 bases, with 10 bases lying between them. The CDR3, as DNA: TGTGCCAGCAGCTTGTTGGGTTCCGCTAATGAAAAACTGTTTTTT. Amino acid sequence: CASSLLGSANEKLFF.

This clonotype was recorded at least ten times. This chain joins TRBV29-1 and TRBJ1-4; TRBD1 matches 9 bases. Germline V gene lookup returns CDR1 SQVTM and CDR2 ANQGSEA. This CDR3 is 13 amino acids long. After removal of 6 bases from V and 4 bases from J, the junction contained 3 bases not matched to a gene. CDR3 protein: CSVLTGGNEKLFF. The CDR3 DNA reads TGCAGCGTCCTGACAGGGGGTAATGAAAAACTGTTTTTT.

The rearrangement uses TRBV2 and TRBJ2-5, with a possible D match to TRBD2 (5 bases). With 10 bases removed from V and 5 bases from J, the gap between germline ends came to 17 bases. The CDR3 contains 13 residues. CDR1 SNHLY and CDR2 FYNNEI come from the germline V gene. In DNA, the CDR3 is TGTGCCACAAAGCGGTCTCAAGGGGAGACCCAGTACTTC. It encodes CATKRSQGETQYF.

This clonotype has at least ten counts. The chain joins TRBV20-1 to TRBJ1-1; 7 bases map to TRBD1. Per germline, CDR1 DFQATT and CDR2 SNEGSKA (reference sequence). With V trimmed by 1 base and J by 5 bases, 7 bases remained unmatched. The CDR3 is 14 residues long. The CDR3 spells CSARGQGMRTEAFF. For the CDR3, the DNA is TGCAGTGCTAGAGGACAGGGTATGAGAACTGAAGCTTTCTTT.

This clonotype was observed at least ten times. The rearrangement uses TRBV4-3 and TRBJ1-6; 9 bases match TRBD1. Per germline, CDR1 LGHNA and CDR2 YSLEER. CDR3 length equals 15 residues. J lost 7 bases, V lost 1 base, and 2 bases had no gene match. CDR3: CASSQATGGNSPLHF. In DNA, the CDR3 is TGCGCCAGCAGCCAAGCGACAGGGGGAAATTCACCCCTCCACTTT.

This clonotype was observed a handful of times. The V call is TRBV28, the J call TRBJ1-4; 9 bases agree with TRBD1. Trimming removed 7 bases from V and 5 bases from J; junction bases left unmatched: 5. This CDR3 is 14 amino acids long. The V gene's germline CDR1 is MDHEN and CDR2 SYDVKM. The CDR3 protein is CASTRTGENEKLFF. The CDR3 DNA sequence: TGTGCCAGCACCAGGACAGGGGAAAATGAAAAACTGTTTTTT. Full variable domain (rest looked up from reference TRBV28 and TRBJ1-4): DVKVTQSSRYLVKRTGEKVFLECVQDMDHENMFWYRQDPGLGLRLIYFSYDVKMKEKGDIPEGYSVSREKKERFSLILESASTNQTSMYLCASTRTGENEKLFFGSGTQLSVL.

The rearrangement joins TRBV20-1 to TRBJ1-6, with D tentatively TRBD1 (5 bases). CDR1 and CDR2 from the germline V gene are DFQATT and SNEGSKA (reference sequence). The V and J ends lost 8 bases and 9 bases respectively, with 20 bases between them. This CDR3 spans 14 amino acids. The chain's CDR3 is CSMKRGTKGSPLHF. For the CDR3, the DNA is TGCAGTATGAAGAGAGGGACGAAGGGTTCACCCCTCCACTTT.

This clonotype was recorded a few times. The V call is TRBV4-2, the J call TRBJ2-7; TRBD1 agrees at 8 bases. The CDR3 extends over 14 amino acids. Per the germline V gene, CDR1 is LGHNA and CDR2 is YNFKEQ. J lost 6 bases, V lost 4 bases, and 8 bases had no gene match. CDR3 protein: CASSPSGQASEQYF. In DNA form, the CDR3 reads TGTGCCAGCAGCCCATCGGGACAGGCTAGCGAGCAGTACTTC.

This clonotype was detected a few times. The chain couples TRBV20-1 to TRBJ1-5; D not certain. With 5 bases removed from V and 4 bases from J, the gap between germline ends came to 15 bases. The CDR3 runs to 14 residues. The germline V gene has CDR1 DFQATT and CDR2 SNEGSKA (reference sequence). The CDR3, as DNA: TGCAGTGCTCGAGCTTCGGGTATAAATCAGCCCCAGCATTTT. This encodes CSARASGINQPQHF.

The V and J genes are TRBV20-1 and TRBJ2-3, with TRBD2 identical over 11 bases. J was trimmed by 0 bases and V by 3 bases; bases with no gene match: 11. Germline-derived CDR1 and CDR2 are DFQATT and SNEGSKA (reference sequence). The CDR3 totals 18 residues. CDR3 DNA: TGCAGTGCTAGGGCTCTAGCGGGGGGCCAAGGTAGCACAGATACGCAGTATTTT. Amino acids: CSARALAGGQGSTDTQYF.

The rearrangement links TRBV19 to TRBJ2-2, with 9 bases matching TRBD2. Germline values: CDR1 LNHDA, CDR2 SQIVND (reference sequence). CDR3 length: 16 residues. The junction had 8 bases not matched to a gene; V was cut back by 5 bases and J by 4 bases. The CDR3: CASSSDAGGTTGELFF. CDR3 nucleotides: TGTGCCAGTAGTTCAGACGCGGGGGGGACCACCGGGGAGCTGTTTTTT.

This clonotype was seen ten or more times. The chain joins TRBV6-5 to TRBJ2-3, with 9 bases fitting TRBD2. The CDR3 totals 14 residues. V gave up 6 bases and J gave up 4 bases; unmatched junction bases: 5. CDR1 MNHEY and CDR2 SVGAGI come from the germline V gene. The CDR3 coding sequence is TGTGCCAGCAGCCCCTTAGCGGGGGCAGATACGCAGTATTTT. Its translation is CASSPLAGADTQYF.

The gene calls are TRBV29-1 and TRBJ2-7; D unresolved. V lost 4 bases to trimming and J lost 4 bases, with 11 bases between them. The CDR3 loop spans 12 amino acids. CDR1 is SQVTM, CDR2 ANQGSEA, per germline. CDR3 sequence (DNA): TGCAGCGTTGTTTCGTTGCGGTACGAGCAGTACTTC. Its translation is CSVVSLRYEQYF.

This clonotype was observed once. The genes are TRBV5-4 and TRBJ1-1; 10 nucleotides agree with TRBD1. This CDR3 is 15 amino acids long. CDR1 is SGHNT and CDR2 is YYREEE in the germline V gene (reference sequence). Trimming took 3 bases from V and 7 from J; bases not matched to a gene: 9. The CDR3 here is CASSSPGQGQSEAFF. The CDR3 nucleotides read TGTGCCAGCAGCTCTCCGGGACAGGGGCAGAGTGAAGCTTTCTTT.

At least ten counts were recorded for this clonotype. V gene TRBV5-6 combines with J gene TRBJ2-7; D might be TRBD1 or TRBD2, each matching 5 bases. Trimming stripped 2 bases from V and 2 bases from J, with 14 bases between. The germline CDR1 and CDR2 sequences are SGHDT and YYEEEE. The CDR3 is 15 amino acids. CDR3 residues: CASSFIWDRTYEQYF. The CDR3 coding sequence is TGTGCCAGCAGCTTTATTTGGGACCGCACCTACGAGCAGTACTTC.

This chain connects TRBV20-1 to TRBJ2-1, with no clear D. The CDR3 extends over 14 amino acids. The V gene lost 4 bases and the J gene lost 0 bases, with 10 bases spanning the gap. CDR1 DFQATT and CDR2 SNEGSKA come from the germline V gene (reference sequence). CDR3 sequence reads: CSAKTMSSYNEQFF. The CDR3 DNA is TGCAGTGCTAAGACAATGAGCTCCTACAATGAGCAGTTCTTC.